What follows are 22 T cell receptor beta chains derived from one specimen sequenced in a study of cytomegalovirus exposure and HLA in healthy donors. Method: immunoSEQ multiplex PCR; TCRdb's copy keeps in-frame clones and lacks some. The repertoire includes roughly 150,000 clones, 75% to 90% of them detected once, and around 2% sits in the top ten. Sequencing was carried out using PBMCs. The receptor set was obtained from a woman under 30 in good health and CMV-seronegative.

The J gene is TRBJ1-2, the V gene TRBV7-8, with TRBD1 as a possible D gene (6 bases). CDR3 length: 14 residues. The V gene's germline CDR1 is SGHVS and CDR2 FQNEAQ. Trimming took off 4 bases at V and 7 bases at J, with 16 bases between the two ends. The CDR3 here is CASSSGHSTRGYTF. The CDR3 DNA follows: TGTGCCAGCAGCTCGGGACATTCTACGCGTGGCTACACCTTC.

The chain joins TRBV5-6 to TRBJ1-2, with 8 positions matching TRBD1. Germline V gives CDR1 SGHDT, CDR2 YYEEEE. The CDR3 consists of 16 residues. V was pared by 3 bases and J by 5 bases, with 12 bases of the junction left unmatched. The CDR3 protein is CASSWAGGAGLYGYTF. CDR3 sequence (DNA): TGTGCCAGCAGCTGGGCAGGGGGCGCAGGGTTATATGGCTACACCTTC.

Only one count was recorded for this clone. The junction departs from germline at one end; a sequencing error may be responsible. J is TRBJ2-1 and V is TRBV7-9, with 8 bases identical to TRBD2. Germline CDR1 SEHNR, CDR2 FQNEAQ (reference sequence). The CDR3 spans 15 residues. The DNA for the CDR3 is TGTGCCAGCACCTTACTAGCGGACTCCTACAATGAGCAGTTCTTC. It specifies CASTLLADSYNEQFF.

The CDR3, as DNA: TGCGCCAGCAGCCAATTGGGACAGACTCAGTTCTTC. The encoded protein is CASSQLGQTQFF. The chain combines TRBV4-1 with TRBJ2-1; 7 nucleotides align to TRBD1. V was pared by 2 bases and J by 13 bases, with 5 bases of the junction left unmatched. Germline V lookup: CDR1 MGHRA, CDR2 YSYEKL. This CDR3 is 12 amino acids long.

This clone was recorded only once. The junction does not match germline at one end; this may be a read error. The chain combines TRBV29-1 with TRBJ2-1, with 9 bases lining up with TRBD1. The CDR3 spans 16 residues. The germline V gene encodes CDR1 SQVTM and CDR2 ANQGSEA. CDR3 sequence (DNA): TGCAGCGGGTATACGGGACAGGGAGAGGCCTACGATGAGCAGTTCTTC. Amino acids: CSGYTGQGEAYDEQFF.

The rearrangement uses TRBV27 and TRBJ1-1; TRBD1 might be the D (6 bases). The CDR3 runs 16 residues. Per germline, CDR1 MNHEY and CDR2 SMNVEV (reference sequence). Trimming removed 6 bases from V and 0 bases from J, with 17 bases in between. The CDR3 loop is CASRPLGGLMNTEAFF. The CDR3 DNA is TGTGCCAGCAGACCTCTGGGGGGGCTCATGAACACTGAAGCTTTCTTT.

The chain recombines TRBV6-5 with TRBJ1-2; no clear D. The CDR3 sequence is 13 residues long. Germline V CDR1 and CDR2: MNHEY, SVGAGI. V was trimmed by 7 bases and J by 4 bases, leaving 13 bases between them. In DNA, the CDR3 is TGTGCCAGCACCCCTCGAGGGATCTATGGCTACACCTTC. It yields the protein CASTPRGIYGYTF.

The chain recombines TRBV2 with TRBJ1-5; D may be TRBD1 (6 bases). With 5 bases removed from V and 4 bases from J, the gap between germline ends came to 15 bases. Germline-derived CDR1 and CDR2 are SNHLY and FYNNEI. The CDR3 contains 15 residues. The CDR3 sequence is CASSRRDTLNQPQHF. The DNA for the CDR3 is TGTGCCAGCAGTCGCCGGGACACCCTAAATCAGCCCCAGCATTTT. Using reference TRBV2 and TRBJ1-5 for the parts outside the CDR3, the full variable domain is EPEVTQTPSHQVTQMGQEVILRCVPISNHLYFYWYRQILGQKVEFLVSFYNNEISEKSEIFDDQFSVERPDGSNFTLKIRSTKLEDSAMYFCASSRRDTLNQPQHFGDGTRLSIL.

This clone was picked up many times. The V gene is TRBV29-1, the J gene TRBJ1-2, with 7 bases identical to TRBD1. J was trimmed by 3 bases and V by 2 bases; bases with no gene match: 6. Germline values: CDR1 SQVTM, CDR2 ANQGSEA. The CDR3 has 14 residues. CDR3 DNA: TGCAGCGTTGAACCTTACAGGGGCTACTATGGCTACACCTTC. This sequence encodes CSVEPYRGYYGYTF.

V is TRBV30 and J is TRBJ1-1, with D possibly matching TRBD1 (5 bases). This CDR3 comprises 13 residues. The V end was cut by 3 bases, the J end by 5 bases, with 13 bases between. The V gene's germline CDR1 is GTSNPN and CDR2 SVGIG (reference sequence). The CDR3 loop is CAWRIQGGTEAFF. CDR3 DNA: TGTGCCTGGAGAATTCAGGGAGGGACTGAAGCTTTCTTT.

The V and J genes are TRBV5-6 and TRBJ2-7; D possibly corresponds to TRBD1 (6 bases). Trimming stripped 0 bases from V and 6 bases from J, with 13 bases between. The CDR3 runs 14 residues. Per the germline V gene, CDR1 is SGHDT and CDR2 is YYEEEE. As DNA, the CDR3 is TGTGCCAGCAGCTTGGCCGCAGGGGAACGCGAGCAGTACTTC. The encoded protein is CASSLAAGEREQYF.

V gene TRBV7-2 combines with J gene TRBJ2-3; 7 nucleotides agree with TRBD2. With V trimmed by 4 bases and J by 0 bases, 10 bases remained unmatched. There are 17 residues in the CDR3. From germline, CDR1 is SGHTA and CDR2 FQGNSA. The CDR3 here is CASSWWAREASTDTQYF. CDR3 in DNA: TGTGCCAGCAGCTGGTGGGCCCGGGAGGCTAGCACAGATACGCAGTATTTT.

The CDR3: CASSPNSGPISYEQYF. Here the CDR3 DNA reads TGTGCCAGCTCACCCAATAGCGGGCCCATTTCCTACGAGCAGTACTTC. This chain uses TRBV18 with TRBJ2-7, with 7 bases that match TRBD2. Germline V gives CDR1 KGHSH, CDR2 LQKENI. J gave up 1 base and V 3 bases, and 9 bases lay outside the gene matches. The CDR3 length is 16 residues.

The chain couples TRBV7-2 to TRBJ2-1, with 13 bases aligning to TRBD2. This CDR3 contains 15 residues. The V gene's germline CDR1 is SGHTA and CDR2 FQGNSA. Trimming removed 8 bases from V and 9 bases from J; junction bases left unmatched: 10. Here the CDR3 reads CASSPVGLAGSEQFF. The DNA of the CDR3 is TGTGCCAGCTCTCCTGTGGGACTAGCGGGAAGTGAGCAGTTCTTC.

This clone was counted a few times. V usage is TRBV10-1 and J usage is TRBJ1-5; D not resolved. The V gene lost 2 bases and the J gene lost 4 bases, with 9 bases spanning the gap. The CDR3 runs to 14 residues. Germline assignment: CDR1 WNHNN and CDR2 SYGVQD (reference sequence). The DNA of the CDR3 is TGCGCCAGCAGTGAGAGCGGACCAAATCAGCCCCAGCATTTT. This encodes CASSESGPNQPQHF.

The chain joins TRBV18 to TRBJ2-5; weak D call: TRBD2 (7 bases). V shed 8 bases and J shed 3 bases, with 16 bases lying between them. The CDR3 contains 14 residues. CDR1 and CDR2 from the germline V gene are KGHSH and LQKENI. CDR3 region: CASTLQGGEETQYF. DNA for the CDR3: TGTGCCAGCACCCTACAAGGGGGGGAAGAGACCCAGTACTTC. The full variable domain, its missing parts supplied by reference TRBV18 and TRBJ2-5, is NAGVMQNPRHLVRRRGQEARLRCSPMKGHSHVYWYRQLPEEGLKFMVYLQKENIIDESGMPKERFSAEFPKEGPSILRIQQVVRGDSAAYFCASTLQGGEETQYFGPGTRLLVL.

CDR3 in amino acids: CASSGQNSFEAFF. In nucleotides, the CDR3 is TGTGCCAGCTCCGGACAGAACTCCTTTGAAGCTTTCTTT. The chain has TRBV18 and TRBJ1-1, with a tentative D call TRBD1 (6 bases). The CDR3 is 13 amino acids. Trimming took off 6 bases at V and 7 bases at J, with 15 bases between the two ends. In germline, CDR1 is KGHSH, CDR2 LQKENI.

This chain uses TRBV2 with TRBJ2-3; 9 nucleotides match TRBD2. This CDR3 is 15 amino acids long. The germline V gene has CDR1 SNHLY and CDR2 FYNNEI. With 7 bases clipped from V and 1 base from J, the junction kept 6 bases outside the gene matches. DNA of the CDR3: TGTGCCAGCACCTACTCTAGCGGGGGCACAGATACGCAGTATTTT. Translating gives CASTYSSGGTDTQYF.

In its sample, this clone was seen a few times. V gene TRBV2 combines with J gene TRBJ1-2; tentative D call: TRBD1 (6 bases). Trimming pared 8 bases from V and 7 bases from J, leaving 17 bases between. CDR1 and CDR2 from the germline V gene are SNHLY and FYNNEI. This CDR3 is built from 13 residues. The chain's CDR3 is CASSPGASTGYTF. In DNA, the CDR3 is TGTGCCAGCTCCCCAGGGGCCTCAACTGGCTACACCTTC.

CDR3 nucleotide sequence: TGTGCCAGCAGTGAAGATACTAGCGGGGCCGGGGAGCTGTTTTTT. This gives the protein CASSEDTSGAGELFF. The chain combines TRBV6-1 with TRBJ2-2; 10 bases are a match to TRBD2. Germline assignment: CDR1 MNHNS and CDR2 SASEGT. Trimming cost V 1 base and J 6 bases; bases outside gene matches: 2. The CDR3 extends over 15 amino acids.

The genes are TRBV9 and TRBJ2-1; 11 bases match TRBD2. Germline V gene lookup returns CDR1 SGDLS and CDR2 YYNGEE. The CDR3 totals 15 residues. The J segment lost 5 bases and the V segment lost 4 bases, leaving 5 bases of the junction unmatched. The CDR3 loop is CASSTIAGGHNEQFF. CDR3 sequence (DNA): TGTGCCAGCAGCACTATAGCGGGGGGGCACAATGAGCAGTTCTTC.

This chain connects TRBV19 to TRBJ2-1, with TRBD1 matching over 7 bases. J was trimmed by 0 bases and V by 5 bases; bases with no gene match: 4. Germline lookup yields CDR1 LNHDA and CDR2 SQIVND (reference sequence). CDR3 length: 15 residues. The CDR3 loop is CASSLTGSSYNEQFF. The DNA for the CDR3 is TGTGCCAGTAGTCTGACAGGGAGCTCCTACAATGAGCAGTTCTTC.